This entry lists 21 T cell receptor beta chains sequenced from one sample in a study of neurological immune-mediated disorders. Via MiXCR, TCRdb re-called the 5' RACE reads, giving one row per CDR3 protein. The sample carries roughly 76,000 distinct CDR3 sequences, about 3% recorded once. The sample comprised PBMCs. The source of these receptors is a woman in her fifties or sixties with multiple sclerosis.

This clonotype was counted ten times or more. The V gene is TRBV20-1, the J gene TRBJ1-5; D might be TRBD1 (5 bases). Germline V gene sequence: CDR1 DFQATT, CDR2 SNEGSKA (reference sequence). The CDR3 has 15 residues. V lost 0 bases to trimming and J lost 1 base, with 10 bases between them. The CDR3 sequence: CSARDRDRSNQPQHF. CDR3 coding DNA: TGCAGTGCTAGAGACAGGGATAGGAGCAATCAGCCCCAGCATTTT.

There are many counts of this clonotype. The chain has TRBV28 and TRBJ2-7; tentative D call: TRBD1 (6 bases). The CDR3 has 14 residues. V lost 3 bases and J lost 4, with 13 bases in between. Germline V lookup: CDR1 MDHEN, CDR2 SYDVKM. The CDR3 coding sequence is TGTGCCAGCAGTTTGGGTACAGGGCCATACGAGCAGTACGTC. Translated, it gives CASSLGTGPYEQYV.

There are many counts of this clonotype. The chain links TRBV28 to TRBJ2-7, with 12 bases that match TRBD2. This CDR3 contains 13 residues. Germline V CDR1 and CDR2: MDHEN, SYDVKM. Unmatched junction bases numbered 4, after V lost 6 bases and J lost 7 bases. DNA for the CDR3: TGTGCCAGCAGCCTAGCGGGAGGGGAAGAGCAGTACTTC. Translating it yields CASSLAGGEEQYF.

This clonotype was observed a handful of times. The rearrangement uses TRBV18 and TRBJ2-1, with D possibly TRBD2 on 8 matching bases. Germline loops: CDR1 KGHSH, CDR2 LQKENI. This CDR3 region has 16 residues. The V and J ends lost 6 bases and 7 bases respectively, with 22 bases between them. Here the CDR3 reads CASSPTGGTERNEQFF. As DNA, the CDR3 is TGTGCCAGCTCCCCCACGGGGGGGACAGAGAGGAATGAGCAGTTCTTC. Combining the CDR3 with reference TRBV18 and TRBJ2-1 gives the whole variable domain NAGVMQNPRHLVRRRGQEARLRCSPMKGHSHVYWYRQLPEEGLKFMVYLQKENIIDESGMPKERFSAEFPKEGPSILRIQQVVRGDSAAYFCASSPTGGTERNEQFFGPGTRLTVL.

This clonotype occurred many times. CDR3 loop: CASNLLAGGVNEQFF. CDR3 nucleotides: TGTGCCAGCAACTTACTAGCGGGGGGCGTGAATGAGCAGTTCTTC. V is TRBV6-5 and J is TRBJ2-1; 12 bases match TRBD2. The CDR3 spans 15 residues. The junction had 8 bases not matched to a gene; V was cut back by 7 bases and J by 7 bases. Per the germline V gene, CDR1 is MNHEY and CDR2 is SVGAGI.

The table lists this clonotype with many counts. The genes are TRBV4-2 and TRBJ2-5, with D tentatively TRBD1 (5 bases). CDR3 length: 15 residues. V was clipped by 4 bases and J by 0 bases, with 12 bases between them. Germline V CDR1 and CDR2: LGHNA, YNFKEQ. CDR3 DNA sequence: TGTGCCAGCAGCCGTTATGGGGCCTACCAAGAGACCCAGTACTTC. Translating it yields CASSRYGAYQETQYF.

This clonotype appeared many times. The rearrangement uses TRBV6-5 and TRBJ1-1; 8 bases match TRBD1. The CDR3 loop spans 17 amino acids. Germline CDR1 and CDR2: MNHEY and SVGAGI. V shed 4 bases and J 0 bases; nucleotides not matched to a gene: 10. CDR3 DNA sequence: TGTGCCAGCAGTTCCCTCTCGACAGGGGCGATGAACACTGAAGCTTTCTTT. This gives the protein CASSSLSTGAMNTEAFF.

For this clonotype: The junction and the germline gene differ at one end; a read error may be behind it. The CDR3 DNA is TGTGCAAGCAGCCCGGGGTTGAACACCGGGGAGCTGTTTTTT. Its protein is CASSPGLNTGELFF. V usage is TRBV11-1 and J usage is TRBJ2-2; possible D gene TRBD2, 5 bases. Germline V gene data show CDR1 as SGHAT and CDR2 as FQDESV (reference sequence). The CDR3 contains 14 residues. The variable domain in full, completed from reference TRBV11-1 and TRBJ2-2, reads EAEVAQSPRYKITEKSQAVAFWCDPISGHATLYWYRQILGQGPELLVQFQDESVVDDSQLPKDRFSAERLKGVDSTLKIQPAELGDSAMYLCASSPGLNTGELFFGEGSRLTVL.

This clonotype was seen repeatedly, ten times or more. A much larger clone lies one base from this, so it may be a read error. The rearrangement joins TRBV20-1 to TRBJ2-4; no clear D. The germline gives CDR1 DFQATT, CDR2 SNEGSKA (reference sequence). This CDR3 has 13 residues. CDR3 DNA sequence: TGCAGTGCTAGAGACTTTAACAAAAAAATTCAGTACTTC. Amino acids: CSARDFNKKIQYF.

At least ten counts were recorded for this clonotype. The chain uses TRBV20-1 and TRBJ1-1, with D hard to call. The germline CDR1 and CDR2 sequences are DFQATT and SNEGSKA (reference sequence). V lost 1 base and J 3 bases, leaving 9 bases between the germline ends. The CDR3 runs 13 residues. The CDR3 DNA sequence: TGCAGTGCTAGAGGGGAAGCGGACACTGAAGCTTTCTTT. Protein product: CSARGEADTEAFF.

Remarks on this clonotype: A read error is possible here, since a much larger clone lies one base away. The rearrangement uses TRBV18 and TRBJ1-2; D is unclear. The V end lost 3 bases, the J end lost 6 bases, and 11 bases lay between the germline ends. The CDR3 sequence is 13 residues long. The V gene's germline CDR1 is KGHSH and CDR2 LQKENI. The CDR3 loop is CASSPKGTHGYTF. The CDR3 DNA is TGTGCCAGCTCACCGAAGGGTACGCATGGCTACACCTTC.

Many counts were recorded for this clonotype. The chain carries TRBV5-1 and TRBJ2-7, with TRBD1 as a possible D gene (5 bases). Trimming shortened V by 4 bases and J by 2 bases, and 13 bases separated the two germline ends. The germline V gene encodes CDR1 SGHRS and CDR2 YFSETQ. This CDR3 comprises 14 residues. CDR3 bases: TGCGCCAGCAGCCAACAAGGACAAACCTACGAGCAGTACTTC. Translating gives CASSQQGQTYEQYF.

Ten or more counts support this clonotype. The chain has TRBV15 and TRBJ2-7; D gene uncertain. V lost 0 bases, J lost 1 base, and 7 bases lay in between. Germline V CDR1 and CDR2: LNHNV, YYDKDF (reference sequence). CDR3 length: 14 residues. The CDR3 nucleotides read TGTGCCACCAGCAGAGAGGGGAAGTCCTACGAGCAGTACGTC. It is translated as CATSREGKSYEQYV.

Many counts were recorded for this clonotype. V gene TRBV7-9 combines with J gene TRBJ2-1; a possible D gene is TRBD1 (7 bases). The CDR3 extends over 16 amino acids. With 8 bases removed from V and 1 base from J, the gap between germline ends came to 18 bases. The germline gives CDR1 SEHNR, CDR2 FQNEAQ (reference sequence). In nucleotides, the CDR3 is TGTGCCAGCGGACCAGGGGGGCCATTTTCCTACAATGAGCAGTTCTTC. Amino acid sequence: CASGPGGPFSYNEQFF.

This clonotype was seen repeatedly, ten times or more. The chain combines TRBV6-6 with TRBJ2-2; the match to TRBD2 covers 14 bases. Trimming at V came to 4 bases and at J to 3 bases, leaving 16 bases not matched to a gene. This CDR3 spans 21 amino acids. The germline V gene has CDR1 MNHNY and CDR2 SVGAGI (reference sequence). The CDR3: CASSFTGPGTSGRWDTGELFF. The CDR3 bases are TGTGCCAGCAGTTTTACAGGGCCCGGGACTAGCGGGAGATGGGACACCGGGGAGCTGTTTTTT.

This rearrangement joins TRBV29-1 to TRBJ2-5, with D possibly being TRBD1 (6 bases). The ends were cut back, 7 bases at V and 5 bases at J, with 17 bases in the middle. The CDR3 has 13 residues. Germline lookup yields CDR1 SQVTM and CDR2 ANQGSEA. CDR3 bases: TGCAGCGAGAAGCAGGGGACCGGGGAGACCCAGTACTTC. Residues: CSEKQGTGETQYF.

This clonotype was recorded at least ten times. The V and J genes are TRBV20-1 and TRBJ2-2, with TRBD1 matching 10 bases. Germline V CDR1 and CDR2: DFQATT, SNEGSKA (reference sequence). This CDR3 comprises 16 residues. V was pared by 0 bases and J by 3 bases, with 4 bases of the junction left unmatched. This CDR3 is CSARDRDRGDTGELFF. CDR3 DNA sequence: TGCAGTGCTAGAGATAGGGACAGGGGTGACACCGGGGAGCTGTTTTTT.

This clonotype showed up many times. This sequence joins TRBV29-1 and TRBJ2-1, with 15 bases matching TRBD2. This CDR3 contains 13 residues. CDR1 and CDR2 (germline): SQVTM, ANQGSEA. The V and J ends lost 7 bases and 7 bases, in that order; junction bases with no gene match: 2. CDR3 sequence reads: CSGGTSGRNEQFF. The CDR3 DNA follows: TGCAGCGGTGGGACTAGCGGGAGGAATGAGCAGTTCTTC.

This clonotype was recorded at least ten times. The J gene is TRBJ1-1, the V gene TRBV7-9; D perhaps matches TRBD1 (6 bases). This CDR3 spans 14 amino acids. CDR1 SEHNR and CDR2 FQNEAQ come from the germline V gene (reference sequence). V was trimmed by 0 bases and J by 4 bases, leaving 9 bases between them. The CDR3 nucleotides read TGTGCCAGCAGCTTAGCGGGCAGGGGCACTGAAGCTTTCTTT. Its protein product is CASSLAGRGTEAFF.

This clonotype has a count of ten or more. The chain is built from TRBV12-3 or TRBV12-4 and TRBJ1-1, with D tentatively TRBD1 (6 bases). V lost 2 bases, J lost 5 bases, and 9 bases lay in between. The length of the CDR3 is 13 residues. In nucleotides, the CDR3 is TGTGCCAGCAGTTTAAGGGGGGGAACTGAAGCTTTCTTT. The encoded protein is CASSLRGGTEAFF.

Of note for this clonotype: The junction differs from germline at one of its ends, possibly a read error. The chain is built from TRBV3-1 and TRBJ1-1; D is unresolved. The CDR3 runs 12 residues. Germline CDR1 is LGHDT and CDR2 is YNNKEL (reference sequence). As DNA, the CDR3 is TGTGACAGCAGCAAAGATCCTGGGGAAGCTTTCTTT. This translates into CDSSKDPGEAFF.